The sequence of this T cell receptor beta chain was determined in a study of cytomegalovirus exposure and HLA in healthy donors. Study observations and caveats: Cytomegalovirus status was reportedly diagnosed by the classifier with high specificity and sensitivity.

The CDR3 is 11 amino acids. Germline values: CDR1 MGHDK, CDR2 SYGVNS. Deletions cut 7 bases from V and 10 bases from J, with 13 bases between. This clone was recorded a few times. Its antigen is as yet unknown. PCR involved 60 Vbeta and 13 Jbeta primers. Assay: immunoSEQ multiplex PCR; the TCRdb copy retains only in-frame clones and omits some. The sample consists of approximately 130,000 clones, around 70% of them appearing once. This chain connects TRBV25-1 to TRBJ1-1; unclear D gene. The sequence was obtained from a man aged 25 to 40 in good health and CMV-seronegative. Sequencing used PBMCs. The CDR3 DNA follows: TGTGCCAGCAAGAAGAGTTATGCAGCTTTCTTT. As protein: CASKKSYAAFF.